This is a list of T cell receptor beta chains from one sample in a study of cytomegalovirus exposure and HLA in healthy donors. Profiling relied on immunoSEQ multiplex PCR, and the TCRdb table lists in-frame clones only, not all of them. Among 95,000 to 150,000 clones listed, over 6.5% were seen once. Source material: PBMCs. These receptors came from a woman between 40 and 55 years old in good health and CMV-seropositive. CDR3s include the opening cysteine and the closing phenylalanine or tryptophan. D genes are given only for firm matches. The size field is filled for only some rows; it gives once, few, many or a size class.

V gene	D gene	clone size	J gene	CDR3 protein	CDR3 DNA
TRBV28	.	few	TRBJ1-3	CASSPPRGSGNTIYF	TGTGCCAGCAGTCCCCCCAGGGGATCGGGAAACACCATATATTTT
TRBV14	.	.	TRBJ2-7	CASSRGLGTPPYEQYF	TGTGCCAGCAGTAGGGGACTCGGCACCCCACCCTACGAGCAGTACTTC
TRBV5-1	.	few	TRBJ2-7	CASSLGTRSSYEHYF	TGCGCCAGCAGCTTGGGGACAAGAAGCTCCTACGAGCACTACTTC
TRBV11-2	TRBD2	few	TRBJ2-3	CASSRLAGGGTDTQYF	TGTGCCAGCAGCCGGTTAGCGGGGGGGGGCACAGATACGCAGTATTTT
TRBV9	TRBD1	few	TRBJ2-1	CASSPRTGWGYNEQFF	TGTGCCAGCAGCCCCCGGACAGGGTGGGGTTACAATGAGCAGTTCTTC
TRBV5-1	.	few	TRBJ1-1	CASSLVARNTEAFF	TGCGCCAGCAGCTTGGTGGCAAGGAACACTGAAGCTTTCTTT
TRBV18	.	few	TRBJ1-1	CASSPQGGGGTEAFF	TGTGCCAGCTCACCACAGGGGGGGGGAGGCACTGAAGCTTTCTTT
TRBV19	TRBD2	.	TRBJ2-1	CASSPELAGAPYNEQFF	TGTGCCAGTAGTCCCGAACTAGCGGGGGCCCCCTACAATGAGCAGTTCTTC
TRBV9	.	.	TRBJ1-1	CASSGQAWNTEAFF	TGTGCCAGCAGCGGACAGGCGTGGAACACTGAAGCTTTCTTT
TRBV19	TRBD1	few	TRBJ1-1	CASTGVNTEAFF	TGTGCCAGCACAGGGGTAAACACTGAAGCTTTCTTT
TRBV2	.	few	TRBJ2-7	CASARGYEQYF	TGTGCCAGCGCTAGGGGCTACGAGCAGTACTTC
TRBV13	.	few	TRBJ2-1	CASRIIQGNEQFF	TGTGCCAGCAGGATTATACAGGGTAATGAGCAGTTCTTC
TRBV28	.	few	TRBJ1-1	CASIKSQGNTEAFF	TGTGCCAGCATCAAAAGTCAGGGGAACACTGAAGCTTTCTTT
TRBV10-3	TRBD1	.	TRBJ1-1	CAISEHRGNTEAFF	TGTGCCATCAGTGAGCACAGGGGGAACACTGAAGCTTTCTTT
TRBV11-2	.	few	TRBJ1-1	CASSLIGGAMNTEAFF	TGTGCCAGCAGCTTAATAGGGGGAGCGATGAACACTGAAGCTTTCTTT
TRBV29-1	.	.	TRBJ2-1	CSQGHYNEQFF	TGCAGCCAGGGACACTACAATGAGCAGTTCTTC
TRBV2	TRBD1	.	TRBJ2-7	CASSEPGGLVYEQYF	TGTGCCAGCAGTGAACCAGGGGGCTTGGTTTACGAGCAGTACTTC
TRBV7-2	TRBD2	.	TRBJ2-7	CASSLEGSGGAKQYF	TGTGCCAGCAGCTTAGAGGGTAGCGGGGGGGCCAAGCAGTACTTC
TRBV19	TRBD1	.	TRBJ1-2	CASSIRRGQDNYGYTF	TGTGCCAGTAGTATCCGAAGGGGGCAGGATAACTATGGCTACACCTTC
TRBV19	.	few	TRBJ1-2	CASRLPGDTGYTF	TGTGCCAGTCGATTACCAGGGGATACGGGCTACACCTTC
TRBV18	TRBD1	.	TRBJ1-1	CASSYGGQGEAFF	TGTGCCAGCTCTTATGGGGGACAGGGGGAAGCTTTCTTT